Listed here are 14 T cell receptor beta chains from one sample, sequenced in a study of cytotoxic CD8 clonotypes in ibrutinib-treated CLL. Using immunoSEQ multiplex PCR, the repertoire was profiled, and TCRdb retains in-frame clones only, with some absent. There are about 270,000 clones in the sample; around 76% occur only once, and roughly 5.7% lies in the top ten. This material consisted of PBMCs, taken at disease progression, from a patient treated with ibrutinib. These receptors were collected from a human donor with chronic lymphocytic leukemia.

This chain links TRBV7-2 with TRBJ2-5; possibly TRBD1 for D (5 bases). Germline V gene data show CDR1 as SGHTA and CDR2 as FQGNSA. Trimming shortened V by 5 bases and J by 8 bases, and 21 bases separated the two germline ends. The CDR3 has 15 residues. Here the CDR3 DNA reads TGTGCCAGCAGCCTGTCCTGGGGTTGGGGCAGCACCCAGTACTTC. It codes for CASSLSWGWGSTQYF.

The chain carries TRBV5-6 and TRBJ1-5; the D gene is possibly TRBD1 (6 bases). The germline gives CDR1 SGHDT, CDR2 YYEEEE. The CDR3 consists of 16 residues. The V end lost 3 bases, the J end lost 2 bases, and 15 bases lay between the germline ends. The CDR3 nucleotides are TGTGCCAGCAGCTGGGCCAGGGGAGGAGGCAATCAGCCCCAGCATTTT. It codes for CASSWARGGGNQPQHF. Based on the CDR3 plus reference TRBV5-6 and TRBJ1-5, the full variable domain is DAGVTQSPTHLIKTRGQQVTLRCSPKSGHDTVSWYQQALGQGPQFIFQYYEEEERQRGNFPDRFSGHQFPNYSSELNVNALLLGDSALYLCASSWARGGGNQPQHFGDGTRLSIL.

This rearrangement joins TRBV28 to TRBJ1-4; D ambiguous. Per germline, CDR1 MDHEN and CDR2 SYDVKM. This CDR3 is built from 16 residues. V was shortened by 5 bases and J by 7 bases, with 20 bases between the two germline ends. This CDR3 reads CASSINPDWVSEKLFF. CDR3 in DNA: TGTGCCAGCAGTATCAATCCAGATTGGGTTAGTGAAAAACTGTTTTTT.

The V gene is TRBV15, the J gene TRBJ1-2, with D possibly TRBD1 on 5 matching bases. Trimming took off 1 base at V and 0 bases at J, with 9 bases between the two ends. Per germline, CDR1 LNHNV and CDR2 YYDKDF (reference sequence). The CDR3 is made up of 15 amino acids. The CDR3 sequence is CATSRGRGPNYGYTF. The CDR3 nucleotides are TGTGCCACCAGCAGAGGAAGGGGCCCTAACTATGGCTACACCTTC.

The chain employs TRBV30 and TRBJ2-3; 14 bases map to TRBD2. J lost 5 bases, V lost 7 bases, and 11 bases had no gene match. CDR1 is GTSNPN and CDR2 is SVGIG in the germline V gene (reference sequence). The CDR3 extends over 16 amino acids. The CDR3 region is CALPGTSGGPGDTQYF. The CDR3 coding sequence is TGTGCCTTGCCCGGGACTAGCGGGGGCCCTGGAGATACGCAGTATTTT.

CDR3: CASSQRGTYNEQFF. The CDR3, as DNA: TGCGCCAGCAGCCAACGGGGGACTTACAATGAGCAGTTCTTC. The chain joins TRBV4-3 to TRBJ2-1, with a possible D match to TRBD2 (6 bases). The V gene's germline CDR1 is LGHNA and CDR2 YSLEER. The length of the CDR3 is 14 residues. Trimming pared 2 bases from V and 4 bases from J, leaving 9 bases between.

A single count supports this clone. The gene calls are TRBV11-2 and TRBJ2-2; possibly TRBD1 for D (6 bases). V gave up 5 bases and J gave up 6 bases, with 16 bases separating them. The germline V gene has CDR1 SGHAT and CDR2 FQNNGV. The CDR3 is made up of 15 amino acids. CDR3 amino acids: CASSQAGTTPGELFF. CDR3 DNA: TGTGCCAGCAGCCAAGCCGGGACAACGCCCGGGGAGCTGTTTTTT.

In DNA, the CDR3 is TGTGCCAGCAGCTCTTTATCCGAGCAGTACTTC. It translates to CASSSLSEQYF. The genes are TRBV7-2 and TRBJ2-7; D uncertain. From germline, CDR1 is SGHTA and CDR2 FQGNSA. This CDR3 is 11 amino acids long. Trimming left V 4 bases short and J 6 bases short, with 7 bases between.

V is TRBV19 and J is TRBJ1-5; D perhaps matches TRBD1 (5 bases). Germline assignment: CDR1 LNHDA and CDR2 SQIVND (reference sequence). Trimming took off 11 bases at V and 4 bases at J, with 21 bases between the two ends. The CDR3 has 15 amino acids. This chain's CDR3 is CACNKRQNPNQPQHF. CDR3 nucleotide sequence: TGTGCCTGCAATAAAAGACAGAACCCTAATCAGCCCCAGCATTTT.

The chain employs TRBV7-3 and TRBJ1-2, with TRBD1 identical over 9 bases. CDR3 size: 16 residues. Germline CDR1 and CDR2: SGHTA and FQGTGA. Trimming removed 5 bases from V and 8 bases from J; junction bases left unmatched: 15. DNA of the CDR3: TGTGCCAGCAGCCCAACCCCCGGGACAGGGCGGATGGGCTACACCTTC. It is translated as CASSPTPGTGRMGYTF. Full variable domain (outside the CDR3, taken from reference TRBV7-3 and TRBJ1-2): GAGVSQTPSNKVTEKGKYVELRCDPISGHTALYWYRQSLGQGPEFLIYFQGTGAADDSGLPNDRFFAVRPEGSVSTLKIQRTERGDSAVYLCASSPTPGTGRMGYTFGSGTRLTVV.

The V and J genes are TRBV29-1 and TRBJ2-7; the match to TRBD1 covers 10 bases. J was trimmed by 7 bases and V by 1 base; bases with no gene match: 10. Per germline, CDR1 SQVTM and CDR2 ANQGSEA. This CDR3 has 15 amino acids. The CDR3 bases are TGCAGCGTTGAAGGTATTGAGGGACAGGGGAGAGAGCAGTACTTC. Translation gives CSVEGIEGQGREQYF.

This chain uses TRBV7-9 with TRBJ1-6; 8 nucleotides agree with TRBD1. Looked up from germline, CDR1 is SEHNR and CDR2 is FQNEAQ (reference sequence). CDR3 length equals 16 residues. Trimming at V came to 7 bases and at J to 6 bases, leaving 11 bases not matched to a gene. CDR3 loop: CASKPDRGDLNSPLHF. In DNA, the CDR3 is TGTGCCAGCAAGCCCGACAGGGGAGATCTTAATTCACCCCTCCACTTT.

This chain connects TRBV19 to TRBJ1-2; TRBD1 might be the D (6 bases). The CDR3 contains 13 residues. Germline-derived CDR1 and CDR2 are LNHDA and SQIVND (reference sequence). Trimming removed 5 bases at V and 6 bases at J, with 13 bases between. CDR3 coding DNA: TGTGCCAGTAGTGTCGACAGGAGCCATGGCTACACCTTC. It specifies CASSVDRSHGYTF.

The chain has TRBV6-6 and TRBJ1-2; D gene ambiguous. Looked up from germline, CDR1 is MNHNY and CDR2 is SVGAGI (reference sequence). The CDR3 runs 13 residues. Trimming left V 5 bases short and J 4 bases short, with 11 bases between. The chain's CDR3 is CASSATVSYGYTF. In DNA form, the CDR3 reads TGTGCCAGCAGTGCTACAGTCTCCTATGGCTACACCTTC.